Listed below are T cell receptor beta chains from one sample, sequenced in a study of blood T cells in healthy people across ages. Each CDR3 protein gets one entry after TCRdb re-called the 5' RACE reads with MiXCR. The data show roughly 1,100,000 distinct CDR3 sequences, under 30% seen once. These data were likewise used in another study, on T cells of mothers and their children.

The specimen was blood. The origin of the receptors is a girl aged 2 to 10 in good health. Each CDR3 is given with its conserved first and last residue. D genes are given only for firm matches. Part of the rows lack a size; the others show once, few, many or a class for expanded clones.

.	TRBV29-1	.	TRBJ2-3	CSGLSGWGTDTQYF	TGCAGCGGTCTTAGCGGATGGGGCACAGATACGCAGTATTTT
.	TRBV7-8	.	TRBJ2-1	CASRPGSKPNEQFF	TGTGCCAGCCGTCCGGGATCCAAGCCAAATGAGCAGTTCTTC
.	TRBV19	few	TRBJ2-1	CASSMGGGGSYNEQFF	TGTGCCAGTAGTATGGGGGGAGGGGGGTCCTACAATGAGCAGTTCTTC
.	TRBV12-3/TRBV12-4	few	TRBJ1-1	CASSLPLWTNTEAFF	TGTGCCAGCAGTCTCCCCCTTTGGACGAACACTGAAGCTTTCTTT
.	TRBV12-3/TRBV12-4	many	TRBJ1-1	CASSSPGKDTEAFF	TGTGCCAGCAGTTCGCCCGGGAAGGACACTGAAGCTTTCTTT
.	TRBV29-1	few	TRBJ2-7	CSVDYAGEQYF	TGCAGCGTTGACTACGCGGGAGAGCAGTACTTC
.	TRBV29-1	.	TRBJ2-7	CSVEDSGGTYEQYF	TGCAGCGTTGAAGATTCGGGCGGAACCTACGAGCAGTACTTC
TRBD1	TRBV13	once	TRBJ2-7	CASSVFRDRGYERYF	TGTGCCAGCAGCGTATTCCGGGACAGGGGTTACGAGCGGTACTTC
.	TRBV29-1	.	TRBJ1-1	CSVEQRLNTEAFF	TGCAGCGTTGAACAGAGATTGAACACTGAAGCTTTCTTT
.	TRBV20-1	.	TRBJ2-1	CSATAGTHKTYNEQFF	TGCAGTGCTACAGCCGGGACACACAAAACCTACAATGAGCAGTTCTTC
.	TRBV12-3/TRBV12-4	.	TRBJ1-2	CASSLGPTYGYTF	TGTGCCAGCAGTTTGGGACCGACCTATGGCTACACCTTC
.	TRBV7-9	.	TRBJ2-3	CASSPGSQQMDTQYF	TGTGCCAGCAGCCCTGGAAGTCAGCAAATGGATACGCAGTATTTT
.	TRBV20-1	few	TRBJ1-5	CSASVGSNQPQHF	TGCAGTGCTAGTGTAGGGAGCAATCAGCCCCAGCATTTT
TRBD1	TRBV10-1	.	TRBJ2-1	CASSQTGTGGRSEQFF	TGCGCCAGCAGCCAGACCGGGACAGGGGGAAGAAGTGAGCAGTTCTTC
.	TRBV2	.	TRBJ1-2	CASSGSGTLRYGYTF	TGTGCCAGCAGTGGGTCAGGGACCTTACGCTATGGCTACACCTTC
TRBD1	TRBV5-4	.	TRBJ2-1	CTSSPGTDINEQFF	TGTACCAGCAGTCCCGGGACAGATATCAATGAGCAGTTCTTC